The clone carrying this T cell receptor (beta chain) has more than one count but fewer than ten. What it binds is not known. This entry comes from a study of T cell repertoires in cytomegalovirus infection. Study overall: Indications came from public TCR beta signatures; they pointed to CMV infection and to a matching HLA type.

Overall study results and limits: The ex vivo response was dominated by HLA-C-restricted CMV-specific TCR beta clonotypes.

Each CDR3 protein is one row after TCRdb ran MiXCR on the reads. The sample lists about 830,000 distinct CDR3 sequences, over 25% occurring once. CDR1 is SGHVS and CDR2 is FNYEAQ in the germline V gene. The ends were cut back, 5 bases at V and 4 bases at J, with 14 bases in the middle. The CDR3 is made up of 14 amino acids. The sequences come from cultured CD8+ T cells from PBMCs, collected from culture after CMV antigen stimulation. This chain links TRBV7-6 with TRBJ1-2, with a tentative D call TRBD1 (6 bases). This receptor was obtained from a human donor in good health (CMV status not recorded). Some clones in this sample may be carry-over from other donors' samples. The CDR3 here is CASSRRGAGYGYTF. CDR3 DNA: TGTGCCAGCAGCCGACGGGGGGCGGGCTATGGCTACACCTTC.